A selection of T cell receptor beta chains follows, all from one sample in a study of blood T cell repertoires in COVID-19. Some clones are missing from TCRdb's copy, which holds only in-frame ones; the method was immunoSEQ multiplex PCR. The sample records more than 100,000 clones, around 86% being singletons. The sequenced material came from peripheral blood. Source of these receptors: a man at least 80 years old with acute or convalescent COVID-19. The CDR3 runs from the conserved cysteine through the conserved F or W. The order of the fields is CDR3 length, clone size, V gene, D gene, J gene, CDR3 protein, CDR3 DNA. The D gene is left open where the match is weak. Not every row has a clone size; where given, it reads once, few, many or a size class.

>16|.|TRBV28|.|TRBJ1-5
CASSLSGVGSNQPQHF
TGTGCCAGCAGTTTATCAGGGGTTGGAAGCAATCAGCCCCAGCATTTT
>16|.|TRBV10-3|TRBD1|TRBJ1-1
CATNPGQGLTNTEAFF
TGTGCCACTAACCCGGGACAGGGCCTTACGAACACTGAAGCTTTCTTT
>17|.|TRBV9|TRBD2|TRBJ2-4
CASSVFEAGGTKNIQYF
TGTGCCAGCAGCGTATTCGAAGCGGGGGGGACCAAAAACATTCAGTACTTC
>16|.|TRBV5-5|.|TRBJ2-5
CASSLDPGSRVETQYF
TGTGCCAGCAGCTTGGATCCAGGGTCAAGGGTAGAGACCCAGTACTTC
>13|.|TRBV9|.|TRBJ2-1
CASSATIYNEQFF
TGTGCCAGCAGCGCAACTATCTACAATGAGCAGTTCTTC
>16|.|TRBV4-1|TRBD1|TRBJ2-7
CASSPPLGTGTYEQYF
TGCGCCAGCAGCCCACCCCTCGGGACAGGGACCTACGAGCAGTACTTC
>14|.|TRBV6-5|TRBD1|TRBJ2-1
CASEPGGPLYEQFF
TGTGCCAGCGAACCAGGGGGCCCCCTCTATGAGCAGTTCTTC
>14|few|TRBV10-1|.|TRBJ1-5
CASSENGGDQPQHF
TGCGCCAGCAGTGAGAATGGAGGGGATCAGCCCCAGCATTTT
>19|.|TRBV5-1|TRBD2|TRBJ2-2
CASRKKGLAGVGDTGELFF
TGCGCCAGCAGGAAAAAGGGACTAGCGGGAGTAGGGGACACCGGGGAGCTGTTTTTT
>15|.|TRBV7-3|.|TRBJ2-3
CASSPFGGGTDTQYF
TGTGCCAGCAGCCCATTCGGCGGTGGCACAGATACGCAGTATTTT
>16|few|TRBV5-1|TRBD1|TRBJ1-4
CASSLGLRQGNEKLFF
TGCGCCAGCAGCTTGGGGCTACGACAGGGTAATGAAAAACTGTTTTTT
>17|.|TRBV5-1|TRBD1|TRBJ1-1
CASSSGQGLTSNTEAFF
TGCGCCAGCAGCTCGGGACAGGGCTTAACCTCGAACACTGAAGCTTTCTTT
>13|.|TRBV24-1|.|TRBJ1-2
CATSERGGYGYTF
TGTGCCACCAGTGAGAGGGGGGGCTATGGCTACACCTTC
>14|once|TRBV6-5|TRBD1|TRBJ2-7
CASSYTGQIYEQYF
TGTGCCAGCAGTTACACGGGACAGATATACGAGCAGTACTTC
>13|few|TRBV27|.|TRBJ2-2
CASSLASTGELFF
TGTGCCAGCAGTTTGGCCAGCACCGGGGAGCTGTTTTTT
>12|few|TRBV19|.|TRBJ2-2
CATQVHTGELFF
TGTGCCACCCAGGTTCACACCGGGGAGCTGTTTTTT
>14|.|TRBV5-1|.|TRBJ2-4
CASSLGTGRNIQYF
TGCGCCAGCAGTTTGGGTACAGGGAGAAACATTCAGTACTTC
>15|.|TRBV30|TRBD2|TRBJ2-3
CAWSTGLAGEDTQYF
TGTGCCTGGAGTACGGGACTAGCGGGAGAGGATACGCAGTATTTT
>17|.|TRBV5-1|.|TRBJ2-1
CASSSTSRRVLDNEQFF
TGCGCCAGCAGCTCCACATCCAGGCGGGTCCTTGACAATGAGCAGTTCTTC
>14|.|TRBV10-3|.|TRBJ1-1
CAITSDKMNTEAFF
TGTGCCATCACTTCTGACAAGATGAACACTGAAGCTTTCTTT
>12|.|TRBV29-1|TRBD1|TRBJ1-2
CSVAATGYGYTF
TGCAGCGTTGCCGCGACAGGGTACGGCTACACCTTC
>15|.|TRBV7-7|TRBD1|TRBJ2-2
CASSLMTGGTGELFF
TGTGCCAGCAGCCTCATGACAGGGGGCACCGGGGAGCTGTTTTTT
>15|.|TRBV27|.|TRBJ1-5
CASRVLGVSNQPQHF
TGTGCCAGCAGGGTCCTCGGGGTCAGCAATCAGCCCCAGCATTTT
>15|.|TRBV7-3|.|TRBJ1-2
CASSLNRQPTYGYTF
TGTGCCAGCAGCTTAAATAGACAGCCAACTTATGGCTACACCTTC
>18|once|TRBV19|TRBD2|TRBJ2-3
CASSMGLAGGPSTDTQYF
TGTGCCAGTAGTATGGGACTAGCGGGGGGACCCAGCACAGATACGCAGTATTTT
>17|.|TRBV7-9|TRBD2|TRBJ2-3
CASGSNRAGVGTDTQYF
TGTGCCAGCGGATCGAATCGGGCGGGAGTGGGGACAGATACGCAGTATTTT
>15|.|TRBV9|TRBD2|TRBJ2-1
CASSLGASGSNEQFF
TGTGCCAGCAGCCTAGGGGCTAGCGGGAGCAATGAGCAGTTCTTC
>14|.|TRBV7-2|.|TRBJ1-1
CASSLEAGLTEAFF
TGTGCCAGCAGCTTAGAGGCGGGACTCACTGAAGCTTTCTTT
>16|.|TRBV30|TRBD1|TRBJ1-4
CAWSGRTGGTAEKLFF
TGTGCCTGGAGTGGACGGACAGGGGGTACTGCTGAAAAACTGTTTTTT
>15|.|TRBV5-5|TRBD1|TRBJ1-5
CASSSAATGAQPQHF
TGTGCCAGCAGCTCGGCTGCGACAGGGGCTCAGCCCCAGCATTTT
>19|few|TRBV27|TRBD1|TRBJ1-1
CASQGGAQGARLGYTEAFF
TGTGCCAGCCAGGGAGGGGCACAGGGGGCTAGGCTTGGCTACACTGAAGCTTTCTTT
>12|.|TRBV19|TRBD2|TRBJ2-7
CASARGGDEQYF
TGTGCCAGTGCGCGGGGGGGTGACGAGCAGTACTTC
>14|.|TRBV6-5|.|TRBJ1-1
CASSYYPLITEAFF
TGTGCCAGCAGTTACTATCCCCTAATCACTGAAGCTTTCTTT